Each of the 31 T cell receptor beta chains below was sequenced from the same sample in a study of blood T cell repertoires in COVID-19. Profiling relied on immunoSEQ multiplex PCR, and the TCRdb table lists in-frame clones only, not all of them. This sample yields fewer than 200,000 clones, of which 80% are seen a single time; about 7% belongs to the top ten. Sequencing was carried out using peripheral blood. Every receptor here comes from a man aged 55 to 70 with acute or convalescent COVID-19.

V gene TRBV7-9 combines with J gene TRBJ2-3; D not resolved. Trimming shortened V by 2 bases and J by 1 base, and 10 bases separated the two germline ends. The CDR3 has 15 amino acids. The V gene's germline CDR1 is SEHNR and CDR2 FQNEAQ (reference sequence). CDR3 coding DNA: TGTGCCAGCAGCTTATTTGCGTTTGGCACAGATACGCAGTATTTT. Its protein is CASSLFAFGTDTQYF.

This clone was observed a single time. This rearrangement joins TRBV12-3 or TRBV12-4 to TRBJ2-6; D is possibly TRBD2 (6 bases). This CDR3 region has 12 residues. Here the CDR3 reads CATRGWANVLTF. Written as DNA, the CDR3 is TGTGCTACCCGGGGGTGGGCCAACGTCCTGACTTTC.

The CDR3 protein is CASSQGHSSGNTIYF. The CDR3 DNA is TGTGCCAGCAGCCAGGGACATTCCTCTGGAAACACCATATATTTT. The genes are TRBV11-2 and TRBJ1-3; weak D call: TRBD1 (6 bases). This CDR3 is built from 15 residues. The V end was cut by 5 bases, the J end by 0 bases, with 11 bases between. CDR1 and CDR2 (germline): SGHAT, FQNNGV. The full variable domain, completed using reference TRBV11-2 and TRBJ1-3, is EAGVAQSPRYKIIEKRQSVAFWCNPISGHATLYWYQQILGQGPKLLIQFQNNGVVDDSQLPKDRFSAERLKGVDSTLKIQPAKLEDSAVYLCASSQGHSSGNTIYFGEGSWLTVV.

The gene calls are TRBV30 and TRBJ2-1; 7 bases fit TRBD2. CDR3 length: 14 amino acids. J lost 6 bases, V lost 1 base, and 6 bases had no gene match. CDR1 GTSNPN and CDR2 SVGIG come from the germline V gene (reference sequence). The chain's CDR3 is CAWSGGRGSNEQFF. The DNA of the CDR3 is TGTGCCTGGAGTGGCGGGAGAGGAAGCAATGAGCAGTTCTTC. The full variable domain, in which reference TRBV30 and TRBJ2-1 provide the parts outside the CDR3, is SQTIHQWPATLVQPVGSPLSLECTVEGTSNPNLYWYRQAAGRGLQLLFYSVGIGQISSEVPQNLSASRPQDRQFILSSKKLLLSDSGFYLCAWSGGRGSNEQFFGPGTRLTVL.

The V and J genes are TRBV27 and TRBJ1-4; 7 bases fit TRBD1. Germline V lookup: CDR1 MNHEY, CDR2 SMNVEV (reference sequence). V dropped 5 bases and J dropped 5; count of bases not matched to a gene: 14. CDR3 length: 17 amino acids. CDR3 amino acids: CASSPRGNRGWNEKLFF. DNA of the CDR3: TGTGCCAGCAGTCCGAGAGGGAACAGGGGCTGGAATGAAAAACTGTTTTTT.

The rearrangement joins TRBV5-1 to TRBJ1-1; D is undetermined. This CDR3 contains 14 residues. V shed 2 bases and J shed 1 base, with 9 bases lying between them. CDR1 is SGHRS, CDR2 YFSETQ, per germline. The CDR3, as DNA: TGCGCCAGCAGCTTCCAGACTACGAACACTGAAGCTTTCTTT. Its translation is CASSFQTTNTEAFF.

This clone occurred once. J is TRBJ1-1 and V is TRBV7-9; D is possibly TRBD1 (5 bases). Trimming left V 4 bases short and J 5 bases short, with 17 bases between. CDR3 length equals 15 residues. Germline CDR1 SEHNR, CDR2 FQNEAQ (reference sequence). The CDR3 loop reads CASSYGDPGRTEAFF. CDR3 bases: TGTGCCAGCAGCTACGGTGACCCAGGGAGGACTGAAGCTTTCTTT. Looking up the rest from reference TRBV7-9 and TRBJ1-1 gives the full variable domain: DTGVSQNPRHKITKRGQNVTFRCDPISEHNRLYWYRQTLGQGPEFLTYFQNEAQLEKSRLLSDRFSAERPKGSFSTLEIQRTEQGDSAMYLCASSYGDPGRTEAFFGQGTRLTVV.

The gene calls are TRBV6-5 and TRBJ2-7; the match to TRBD1 covers 11 bases. The germline CDR1 and CDR2 sequences are MNHEY and SVGAGI. The CDR3 is 15 residues long. J was trimmed by 1 base and V by 6 bases; bases with no gene match: 5. CDR3 protein: CASSSGTGGSYEQYF. In DNA, the CDR3 is TGTGCCAGCAGCTCGGGGACAGGGGGGTCCTACGAGCAGTACTTC.

V gene TRBV27 combines with J gene TRBJ2-7; 13 positions agree with TRBD2. V lost 10 bases to trimming and J lost 3 bases; unmatched junction nucleotides: 12. This CDR3 comprises 16 residues. Germline-derived CDR1 and CDR2 are MNHEY and SMNVEV (reference sequence). The CDR3 sequence is CATRGLAGVAFYEQYF. In DNA form, the CDR3 reads TGTGCCACCAGAGGACTAGCGGGAGTGGCCTTCTACGAGCAGTACTTC.

The chain carries TRBV20-1 and TRBJ2-7; 7 bases fit TRBD1. The CDR3 contains 13 residues. CDR1 and CDR2 from the germline V gene are DFQATT and SNEGSKA (reference sequence). V was clipped by 3 bases and J by 3 bases; unmatched bases: 5. The CDR3 here is CSASPTGVYEQYF. CDR3 in DNA: TGCAGTGCTAGTCCCACAGGGGTCTACGAGCAGTACTTC.

The chain has TRBV5-1 and TRBJ2-7; tentative D call: TRBD2 (6 bases). CDR1 is SGHRS, CDR2 YFSETQ, per germline. There are 13 residues in the CDR3. Trimming removed 2 bases from V and 7 bases from J, with 13 bases in between. The CDR3 reads CASSLGQGGEQYF. In DNA form, the CDR3 reads TGCGCCAGCAGCTTAGGGCAGGGAGGAGAGCAGTACTTC.

This clone was seen once. J is TRBJ2-5 and V is TRBV6-6; 7 nucleotides match TRBD1. The CDR3 runs 16 residues. Germline V gene lookup returns CDR1 MNHNY and CDR2 SVGAGI (reference sequence). Trimming removed 7 bases from V and 1 base from J; junction bases left unmatched: 12. The CDR3 DNA reads TGTGCCAGCACTCCCGGCCCGAGACAGGGCCAAGAGACCCAGTACTTC. Translated: CASTPGPRQGQETQYF.

The chain has TRBV6-5 and TRBJ2-1; 7 nucleotides match TRBD2. The CDR3 totals 14 residues. Per the germline V gene, CDR1 is MNHEY and CDR2 is SVGAGI. The J segment lost 0 bases and the V segment lost 7 bases, leaving 3 bases of the junction unmatched. The CDR3 loop is CASTASGSYNEQFF. The DNA of the CDR3 is TGTGCCAGCACGGCTAGCGGCTCCTACAATGAGCAGTTCTTC.

V and J are TRBV18 and TRBJ1-4; TRBD1 matches at 8 bases. CDR1 and CDR2 (germline): KGHSH, LQKENI. The CDR3 runs 16 residues. V trimming: 3 bases; J trimming: 4 bases; junction bases outside the gene matches: 7. Written as DNA, the CDR3 is TGTGCCAGCTCACCCCGGACAGGGCAAAGTAATGAAAAACTGTTTTTT. Amino acid sequence: CASSPRTGQSNEKLFF.

The chain links TRBV12-3 or TRBV12-4 to TRBJ2-7, with a possible D match to TRBD2 (6 bases). With 3 bases removed from V and 7 bases from J, the gap between germline ends came to 13 bases. This CDR3 is built from 13 residues. In DNA form, the CDR3 reads TGTGCCAGCAGTTTCGGAGGGTTGAGGGAGCAGTACTTC. This encodes CASSFGGLREQYF.

The chain recombines TRBV10-3 with TRBJ2-1; the match to TRBD2 covers 8 bases. The CDR3 loop spans 14 amino acids. Germline CDR1 ENHRY, CDR2 SYGVKD. With V trimmed by 3 bases and J by 10 bases, 8 bases remained unmatched. The CDR3 loop reads CAISDPNSGMEQFF. CDR3 bases: TGTGCCATCAGTGACCCAAATAGCGGGATGGAGCAGTTCTTC.

This chain links TRBV12-5 with TRBJ2-7; D perhaps matches TRBD1 (6 bases). CDR3 length: 14 amino acids. Germline V CDR1 and CDR2: LGHNT, FRNRAP. Trimming stripped 3 bases from V and 5 bases from J, with 14 bases between. For the CDR3, the DNA is TGTGCTAGTGGTTTTCCTGGACAGTACGACGAGCAGTACTTC. It yields the protein CASGFPGQYDEQYF.

This clone was picked up a small number of times. The chain carries TRBV15 and TRBJ1-5; 8 bases are a match to TRBD1. Trimming cost V 5 bases and J 0 bases; bases outside gene matches: 12. The CDR3 contains 18 residues. CDR1 LNHNV and CDR2 YYDKDF come from the germline V gene (reference sequence). This CDR3 is CATSPTMGQDYSNQPQHF. CDR3 coding DNA: TGTGCCACCAGCCCTACTATGGGACAGGACTATAGCAATCAGCCCCAGCATTTT.

The chain joins TRBV6-5 to TRBJ2-3; 11 bases are shared with TRBD1. From germline, CDR1 is MNHEY and CDR2 SVGAGI. With V trimmed by 3 bases and J by 6 bases, 5 bases remained unmatched. This CDR3 contains 15 residues. The CDR3 protein is CASSYSGQGVDTQYF. The CDR3 nucleotides are TGTGCCAGCAGTTATTCGGGACAGGGGGTTGATACGCAGTATTTT.

V is TRBV6-5 and J is TRBJ1-6; D unclear. Germline assignment: CDR1 MNHEY and CDR2 SVGAGI. Trimming took 5 bases from V and 8 from J, leaving 10 bases between them. The CDR3 contains 13 residues. CDR3 residues: CASSRPRDSPLHF. CDR3 nucleotide sequence: TGTGCCAGCAGTCGGCCGAGGGATTCACCCCTCCACTTT.

The CDR3 protein is CASSDLGASNQPQHF. CDR3 coding DNA: TGTGCCAGCAGTGACCTGGGGGCGAGCAATCAGCCCCAGCATTTT. The J gene is TRBJ1-5, the V gene TRBV2; perhaps TRBD1 as D (6 bases). CDR3 length: 15 residues. Germline V CDR1 and CDR2: SNHLY, FYNNEI. The V end lost 3 bases, the J end lost 1 base, and 10 bases lay between the germline ends.

The CDR3 protein is CASSSAVNTEAFF. The CDR3 nucleotides are TGTGCCAGCAGCTCCGCAGTGAACACTGAAGCTTTCTTT. The chain is built from TRBV6-5 and TRBJ1-1; D gene ambiguous. Germline assignment: CDR1 MNHEY and CDR2 SVGAGI. This CDR3 region has 13 residues. With 6 bases removed from V and 0 bases from J, the gap between germline ends came to 8 bases.

The gene calls are TRBV5-1 and TRBJ2-2; 11 positions match TRBD2. Per the germline V gene, CDR1 is SGHRS and CDR2 is YFSETQ. Trimming at V came to 0 bases and at J to 7 bases, leaving 2 bases not matched to a gene. The CDR3 is 15 residues long. In nucleotides, the CDR3 is TGCGCCAGCAGCTTGGCCCTAGCGGGAGGCGGGGAGCTGTTTTTT. Amino acid sequence: CASSLALAGGGELFF.

This sequence joins TRBV11-2 and TRBJ2-3; D perhaps matches TRBD1 (6 bases). The CDR3 spans 17 residues. The ends were cut back, 5 bases at V and 5 bases at J, with 23 bases in the middle. Germline V gene data show CDR1 as SGHAT and CDR2 as FQNNGV. CDR3 coding DNA: TGTGCCAGCAGCCTGGGGGCCTTGACGGGGTTGGAAGATACGCAGTATTTT. It yields the protein CASSLGALTGLEDTQYF.

The gene calls are TRBV6-5 and TRBJ1-1, with D hard to call. Germline V lookup: CDR1 MNHEY, CDR2 SVGAGI. Trimming shortened V by 2 bases and J by 0 bases, and 10 bases separated the two germline ends. CDR3 size: 15 residues. CDR3 protein: CASSYARQMNTEAFF. CDR3 nucleotides: TGTGCCAGCAGTTACGCGAGGCAGATGAACACTGAAGCTTTCTTT.

The chain carries TRBV5-1 and TRBJ1-4, with TRBD1 matching 7 bases. V was pared by 4 bases and J by 6 bases, with 3 bases of the junction left unmatched. The V gene's germline CDR1 is SGHRS and CDR2 YFSETQ. The CDR3 is 13 amino acids. CDR3 region: CASSLGTDEKLFF. The CDR3 DNA is TGCGCCAGCAGCCTGGGGACAGATGAAAAACTGTTTTTT.

The chain has TRBV5-4 and TRBJ2-7, with TRBD2 matching over 15 bases. Germline CDR1 SGHNT, CDR2 YYREEE (reference sequence). Trimming cost V 4 bases and J 6 bases; bases outside gene matches: 14. This CDR3 has 18 residues. CDR3 residues: CASSTGLAGGPRLGEQYF. CDR3 DNA sequence: TGTGCCAGCAGCACCGGACTAGCGGGAGGGCCGCGGCTGGGCGAGCAGTACTTC.

The rearrangement links TRBV10-3 to TRBJ2-6; TRBD1 agrees at 10 bases. CDR1 is ENHRY and CDR2 is SYGVKD in the germline V gene. Losses at the gene ends were 7 bases for V and 2 bases for J; bases not matched to a gene: 8. The CDR3 loop spans 17 amino acids. The CDR3 here is CAITTGGLRAGANVLTF. The CDR3 DNA reads TGTGCCATCACGACAGGGGGCCTTAGGGCTGGGGCCAACGTCCTGACTTTC.

This clone was counted between two and nine times. The chain has TRBV24-1 and TRBJ1-5; the D gene is possibly TRBD1 (6 bases). The V end lost 3 bases, the J end lost 0 bases, and 23 bases lay between the germline ends. The CDR3 is made up of 20 amino acids. Germline CDR1 and CDR2: KGHDR and SFDVKD. The DNA of the CDR3 is TGTGCCACCAGTGATCTCTGCGAGGGGGGGCGACGTTATAGCAATCAGCCCCAGCATTTT. This sequence encodes CATSDLCEGGRRYSNQPQHF.

The chain couples TRBV27 to TRBJ1-6; a weak D match, TRBD1 (6 bases). Germline V gene data show CDR1 as MNHEY and CDR2 as SMNVEV (reference sequence). V gave up 4 bases and J gave up 4 bases, with 14 bases separating them. The CDR3 has 16 residues. As DNA, the CDR3 is TGTGCCAGCAGTTCATCCGGGACAACGTATAATTCACCCCTCCACTTT. Amino acids: CASSSSGTTYNSPLHF.

The chain carries TRBV7-3 and TRBJ2-1; TRBD1 aligns across 7 bases. V lost 1 base and J lost 3; bases outside the gene matches: 3. Per germline, CDR1 SGHTA and CDR2 FQGTGA. The CDR3 is made up of 15 amino acids. The CDR3 sequence: CASSLIGGVYNEQFF. CDR3 nucleotide sequence: TGTGCCAGCAGCTTAATAGGGGGCGTCTACAATGAGCAGTTCTTC.